The 30 T cell receptor beta chains presented below share a single source sample, sequenced in a study of lymphopenia after photon versus proton radiotherapy (dated by TCRdb to between 2018 and 2021). The method behind the library was the immunoSEQ multiplex PCR assay. TCRdb's version of the immuneACCESS table is confined to in-frame rearrangements and falls short of the full clone set. An unresolved V gene accounts for under half of the shortfall where checked; the remainder is of unknown origin. The sample table contains 53,000 or so clones; only one count was recorded for around 83% of them. In total, the top ten clones hold less than 35% of the sample. The sequenced sample was peripheral blood, obtained from a patient treated with photon-based radiotherapy. The receptors stem from a man in his fifties or sixties with gastric cancer.

V and J are TRBV29-1 and TRBJ2-1; 10 nucleotides line up with TRBD2. CDR3 length equals 13 residues. Germline assignment: CDR1 SQVTM and CDR2 ANQGSEA. Germline trimming cut 6 bases from V and 3 bases from J; bases unmatched to any gene: 2. The CDR3 sequence: CSVRTSGYNEQFF. The CDR3 DNA sequence: TGCAGCGTCAGGACTAGCGGCTACAATGAGCAGTTCTTC.

DNA of the CDR3: TGTGCCAGCAGCTTCCAAGGGGGGGGCCCTTCCTACGAGCAGTACTTC. It codes for CASSFQGGGPSYEQYF. The genes are TRBV11-2 and TRBJ2-7, with D possibly TRBD2 on 7 matching bases. Trimming left V 3 bases short and J 1 base short, with 16 bases between. Germline CDR1 and CDR2: SGHAT and FQNNGV. CDR3 length: 16 amino acids. The complete variable domain, with remaining parts taken from reference TRBV11-2 and TRBJ2-7, reads EAGVAQSPRYKIIEKRQSVAFWCNPISGHATLYWYQQILGQGPKLLIQFQNNGVVDDSQLPKDRFSAERLKGVDSTLKIQPAKLEDSAVYLCASSFQGGGPSYEQYFGPGTRLTVT.

This chain uses TRBV19 with TRBJ2-2; 12 bases agree with TRBD2. Per germline, CDR1 LNHDA and CDR2 SQIVND (reference sequence). This CDR3 region has 15 residues. V was pared by 7 bases and J by 5 bases, with 5 bases of the junction left unmatched. The CDR3 region has the DNA TGTGCCAGTACCCGACTAGCGGGAGTAACCGGGGAGCTGTTTTTT. It specifies CASTRLAGVTGELFF.

The chain couples TRBV5-1 to TRBJ2-7; possible D gene TRBD1, 5 bases. This CDR3 is built from 14 residues. Germline lookup yields CDR1 SGHRS and CDR2 YFSETQ. V was clipped by 5 bases and J by 0 bases, with 12 bases between them. CDR3 in amino acids: CASREQASSYEQYF. The CDR3 DNA is TGCGCCAGCAGAGAACAGGCGAGCTCCTACGAGCAGTACTTC.

The rearrangement links TRBV5-8 to TRBJ2-5; perhaps TRBD2 as D (6 bases). Per the germline V gene, CDR1 is SGHTS and CDR2 is YDEGEE. The length of the CDR3 is 16 residues. The V end was cut by 0 bases, the J end by 4 bases, with 16 bases between. CDR3 loop: CASSLVFGSGGETQYF. The CDR3 DNA is TGTGCCAGCAGCTTGGTGTTCGGGAGTGGCGGAGAGACCCAGTACTTC.

This clone was seen only a few times. CDR3 bases: TGCGCCAGCAGCCTCATACACGGGACAGGGACATACAATGAGCAGTTCTTC. This encodes CASSLIHGTGTYNEQFF. V and J are TRBV4-1 and TRBJ2-1, with TRBD1 identical over 9 bases. The CDR3 contains 17 residues. Germline V gene sequence: CDR1 MGHRA, CDR2 YSYEKL. After removal of 4 bases from V and 4 bases from J, the junction contained 11 bases not matched to a gene.

V gene TRBV28 combines with J gene TRBJ1-1; D not resolved. V was clipped by 8 bases and J by 1 base, with 8 bases between them. CDR1 is MDHEN, CDR2 SYDVKM, per germline. The CDR3 is 12 amino acids. The CDR3: CASAPWNTEAFF. The CDR3 DNA reads as TGTGCCAGCGCCCCGTGGAACACTGAAGCTTTCTTT. The entire variable domain, with the rest obtained from reference TRBV28 and TRBJ1-1, is as follows: DVKVTQSSRYLVKRTGEKVFLECVQDMDHENMFWYRQDPGLGLRLIYFSYDVKMKEKGDIPEGYSVSREKKERFSLILESASTNQTSMYLCASAPWNTEAFFGQGTRLTVV.

This clone was seen a few times. The V and J genes are TRBV11-2 and TRBJ1-2, with 10 bases identical to TRBD1. Trimming removed 5 bases from V and 5 bases from J; junction bases left unmatched: 8. Germline V gives CDR1 SGHAT, CDR2 FQNNGV. The CDR3 extends over 15 amino acids. This CDR3 reads CASSPQGQGPYGYTF. In nucleotides, the CDR3 is TGTGCCAGCAGCCCTCAGGGACAGGGGCCATATGGCTACACCTTC.

This chain connects TRBV11-2 to TRBJ2-1; 9 positions agree with TRBD2. The CDR3 totals 17 residues. J gave up 10 bases and V 3 bases, and 16 bases lay outside the gene matches. CDR1 is SGHAT and CDR2 is FQNNGV in the germline V gene. The CDR3 loop is CASSFSHNSGRLGEQFF. The CDR3 nucleotides read TGTGCCAGCAGCTTTTCCCATAATAGCGGGAGACTGGGCGAGCAGTTCTTC.

This clone was counted between two and nine times. V is TRBV6-6 and J is TRBJ1-5; 10 bases are a match to TRBD1. J gave up 2 bases and V 6 bases, and 4 bases lay outside the gene matches. The CDR3 contains 15 residues. Germline loops: CDR1 MNHNY, CDR2 SVGAGI (reference sequence). The CDR3 nucleotides read TGTGCCAGCAGCTGGGACAGGGGAGGCAATCAGCCCCAGCATTTT. It translates to CASSWDRGGNQPQHF.

Only a few counts were recorded for this clone. The chain uses TRBV28 and TRBJ1-5, with D possibly matching TRBD1 (5 bases). The CDR3 spans 13 residues. V lost 8 bases to trimming and J lost 1 base, with 9 bases between them. Germline V lookup: CDR1 MDHEN, CDR2 SYDVKM. The CDR3 DNA sequence: TGTGCCAGCCGACAGACCAGCAATCAGCCCCAGCATTTT. Translation: CASRQTSNQPQHF.

DNA of the CDR3: TGTGCCAGCAGCTTATTATCGGGAGTTGCCTCCAATGAGCAGTTCTTC. This sequence encodes CASSLLSGVASNEQFF. This chain links TRBV7-9 with TRBJ2-1, with a tentative D call TRBD2 (6 bases). Germline CDR1 is SEHNR and CDR2 is FQNEAQ (reference sequence). The V and J ends lost 2 bases and 6 bases respectively, with 17 bases between them. CDR3 length equals 16 residues.

The CDR3 bases are TGTGCCAGCAGCATTAGCACAGATACGCAGTATTTT. The encoded protein is CASSISTDTQYF. The rearrangement links TRBV7-9 to TRBJ2-3; D remains ambiguous. V was shortened by 5 bases and J by 0 bases, with 3 bases between the two germline ends. The CDR3 runs to 12 residues. CDR1 and CDR2 from the germline V gene are SEHNR and FQNEAQ (reference sequence).

The chain recombines TRBV18 with TRBJ2-7, with 7 bases fitting TRBD2. This CDR3 has 15 residues. Germline lookup yields CDR1 KGHSH and CDR2 LQKENI. With V trimmed by 4 bases and J by 1 base, 7 bases remained unmatched. The CDR3 DNA follows: TGTGCCAGCTCACGACCTTTTAGCGGGTCCTACGAGCAGTACTTC. It translates to CASSRPFSGSYEQYF.

J is TRBJ2-6 and V is TRBV19, with TRBD1 identical over 7 bases. The V segment lost 3 bases and the J segment 2 bases; nucleotides outside the gene matches: 1. The CDR3 is made up of 15 amino acids. CDR1 is LNHDA, CDR2 SQIVND, per germline (reference sequence). CDR3: CASSMTGPGANVLTF. DNA of the CDR3: TGTGCCAGTAGTATGACAGGGCCTGGGGCCAACGTCCTGACTTTC.

This chain links TRBV19 with TRBJ1-1, with 10 nucleotides matching TRBD1. Trimming cost V 8 bases and J 4 bases; bases outside gene matches: 1. CDR1 LNHDA and CDR2 SQIVND come from the germline V gene (reference sequence). The CDR3 loop spans 12 amino acids. CDR3 sequence reads: CASGDRGTEAFF. CDR3 DNA sequence: TGTGCCAGTGGGGACAGGGGCACTGAAGCTTTCTTT.

This chain uses TRBV7-9 with TRBJ1-4, with 7 bases fitting TRBD1. The junction had 7 bases not matched to a gene; V was cut back by 5 bases and J by 10 bases. This CDR3 region has 13 residues. Germline assignment: CDR1 SEHNR and CDR2 FQNEAQ (reference sequence). This chain's CDR3 is CASSDPAGGKLFF. CDR3 in DNA: TGTGCCAGCAGCGACCCCGCAGGGGGAAAACTGTTTTTT.

The gene calls are TRBV6-1 and TRBJ1-2; no definite D call. This CDR3 has 14 residues. The V gene's germline CDR1 is MNHNS and CDR2 SASEGT. V shed 7 bases and J shed 8 bases, with 20 bases lying between them. CDR3 sequence: CASNREQRAYGYTF. The CDR3 coding sequence is TGTGCCAGCAATAGGGAACAGCGGGCTTACGGCTACACCTTC.

The J gene is TRBJ2-6, the V gene TRBV9; D is uncertain. The germline V gene encodes CDR1 SGDLS and CDR2 YYNGEE. Trimming took 3 bases from V and 1 from J, leaving 8 bases between them. CDR3 length equals 15 residues. The CDR3 loop is CASSGIGSGANVLTF. CDR3 coding DNA: TGTGCCAGCAGCGGCATCGGATCTGGGGCCAACGTCCTGACTTTC.

V is TRBV7-2 and J is TRBJ2-3; maybe TRBD2 (5 bases). The CDR3 contains 17 residues. Trimming shortened V by 0 bases and J by 5 bases, and 18 bases separated the two germline ends. CDR1 SGHTA and CDR2 FQGNSA come from the germline V gene. The CDR3 sequence is CASSLALRTGGRDTQYF. As DNA, the CDR3 is TGTGCCAGCAGCTTAGCTTTACGGACTGGCGGCCGAGATACGCAGTATTTT.

V usage is TRBV5-4 and J usage is TRBJ2-7; D may correspond to TRBD1 or TRBD2 (5 bases each). The V gene's germline CDR1 is SGHNT and CDR2 YYREEE (reference sequence). The V end was cut by 4 bases, the J end by 4 bases, with 9 bases between. The CDR3 sequence is 12 residues long. This chain's CDR3 is CASSQGGYEQYF. For the CDR3, the DNA is TGTGCCAGCAGCCAGGGCGGGTACGAGCAGTACTTC.

V usage is TRBV27 and J usage is TRBJ2-1; either TRBD1 or TRBD2 may supply D (5 bases each). CDR1 and CDR2 from the germline V gene are MNHEY and SMNVEV (reference sequence). The CDR3 contains 17 residues. V dropped 4 bases and J dropped 0 bases, with 16 bases sitting between them. CDR3 sequence (DNA): TGTGCCAGCAGTTCATATATTGGGGCGGGCTCCTACAATGAGCAGTTCTTC. Protein product: CASSSYIGAGSYNEQFF.

The chain carries TRBV5-5 and TRBJ2-1; the D gene could be TRBD1 or TRBD2 (5 bases each). CDR3 length equals 15 residues. The germline gives CDR1 SGHKS, CDR2 YYEKEE (reference sequence). V lost 4 bases, J lost 0 bases, and 11 bases lay in between. CDR3: CASSLGTGSYNEQFF. In DNA form, the CDR3 reads TGTGCCAGCAGCCTCGGGACGGGCTCCTACAATGAGCAGTTCTTC.

The V call is TRBV6-1, the J call TRBJ2-7, with D perhaps matching TRBD1 (5 bases). Germline V CDR1 and CDR2: MNHNS, SASEGT. The CDR3 has 15 amino acids. Trimming cost V 6 bases and J 1 base, with 16 bases left between them. The CDR3: CASRDDSSNSYEQYF. In DNA form, the CDR3 reads TGTGCCAGCAGAGACGACAGCTCCAATTCCTACGAGCAGTACTTC.

This chain connects TRBV19 to TRBJ2-5; the match to TRBD2 covers 13 bases. The CDR3 covers 17 residues. With V trimmed by 5 bases and J by 4 bases, 10 bases remained unmatched. The V gene's germline CDR1 is LNHDA and CDR2 SQIVND (reference sequence). Here the CDR3 DNA reads TGTGCCAGTAGTTCACTAGCGGGAGGGCCCGGGAGAGAGACCCAGTACTTC. Protein sequence: CASSSLAGGPGRETQYF. The full variable domain, its missing parts supplied by reference TRBV19 and TRBJ2-5, is DGGITQSPKYLFRKEGQNVTLSCEQNLNHDAMYWYRQDPGQGLRLIYYSQIVNDFQKGDIAEGYSVSREKKESFPLTVTSAQKNPTAFYLCASSSLAGGPGRETQYFGPGTRLLVL.

The V and J genes are TRBV6-1 and TRBJ2-3; 15 bases line up with TRBD2. Germline V gives CDR1 MNHNS, CDR2 SASEGT. The CDR3 runs 17 residues. Unmatched junction bases numbered 7, after V lost 4 bases and J lost 5 bases. Here the CDR3 reads CASSAPPGLAGGDTQYF. DNA of the CDR3: TGTGCCAGCAGTGCCCCACCGGGACTAGCGGGAGGAGATACGCAGTATTTT.

The V call is TRBV6-5, the J call TRBJ1-1; D unresolved. Germline values: CDR1 MNHEY, CDR2 SVGAGI. Trimming removed 2 bases from V and 6 bases from J, with 13 bases in between. This CDR3 has 14 amino acids. CDR3: CASSYDWLAAEAFF. For the CDR3, the DNA is TGTGCCAGCAGTTACGACTGGCTAGCGGCTGAAGCTTTCTTT.

V usage is TRBV4-1 and J usage is TRBJ2-1, with a possible D match to TRBD2 (6 bases). This CDR3 has 16 amino acids. With 4 bases removed from V and 6 bases from J, the gap between germline ends came to 19 bases. Germline CDR1 reads MGHRA; CDR2 reads YSYEKL. CDR3 coding DNA: TGCGCCAGCAGCCCCAGAGTAGCGGTTACTTTCAATGAGCAGTTCTTC. This sequence encodes CASSPRVAVTFNEQFF.

The CDR3 here is CASSARQPGRLAAYNEQFF. In nucleotides, the CDR3 is TGTGCCAGCAGCGCCCGACAACCGGGGAGACTAGCGGCATACAATGAGCAGTTCTTC. This chain connects TRBV9 to TRBJ2-1, with TRBD2 matching over 9 bases. Germline V lookup: CDR1 SGDLS, CDR2 YYNGEE. With V trimmed by 3 bases and J by 4 bases, 17 bases remained unmatched. The CDR3 consists of 19 residues.

The chain recombines TRBV15 with TRBJ2-7, with no clear D. Trimming removed 3 bases from V and 0 bases from J, with 6 bases in between. The germline V gene encodes CDR1 LNHNV and CDR2 YYDKDF (reference sequence). CDR3 size: 13 residues. CDR3 in amino acids: CATSRQTSYEQYF. CDR3 bases: TGTGCCACCAGCAGGCAGACCTCCTACGAGCAGTACTTC.